This T cell receptor (beta chain) was sequenced for a study of shared clonotypes between healthy human individuals (dated by TCRdb to 2020 to 2021). Some background on the complete study: The cohort comprised a couple of women and a few men aged 18 to 49 years. To estimate repertoire size and how much clonotypes are shared between individuals, the study performed deep sequencing of blood TCR repertoires from 4 to 6 healthy adults. Different laboratories and diverse techniques were used to prepare libraries and sequence TCR repertoires, to increase sequencing depth and limit assay-specific biases. Leukapheresis yielded between about 0.9 and 8.9 billion PBMCs per donor. For each donor, CD4 naive and CD4 memory were each given three plates, CD8 naive was given two plates, and CD8 memory was given one plate.

The donors were healthy, HIV-negative adults with no recently reported acute infections or vaccinations. Only Caucasian adults living in Nashville, Tennessee, USA were represented among the donors. CD4+ T cells were enriched by magnetic negative selection, after which naive cells were positively selected on CD45RA and the negative fraction was taken as the memory subset. After blood collection by leukapheresis, PBMCs were isolated using Ficoll-Histopaque density gradient centrifugation and then cryopreserved in the vapor phase of liquid nitrogen. Analytical flow cytometry was used to check the purity and quantity of each magnetically sorted T cell population. Genomic DNA was isolated from each sorted fraction and quantified by UV absorbance on a Nanodrop 2000c. Overall results and qualifications from the work: Even with the large sequencing depth, rarefaction of the sorted-subset datasets indicated that sequencing was incomplete. Sampling was restricted to blood, and TCR repertoires in tissue are likely to differ from TCR repertoires in blood. About 5% of naive CD4, 3% to 4% of naive CD8, 2.3% of memory CD4, and more than 0.35% of memory CD8 clonotypes were shared across several donors. Pairwise subsampling led to the expectation that sequencing depth would affect the degree of clonotype sharing among donors. Estimated clonotype richness was generally larger for naive than for memory subsets. Clonotypes shared by all four sorted-subset donors showed higher generation probabilities than non-shared clonotypes. Because the study included only a small number of donors, the genetic and exposure-history diversity represented was limited.

CDR1 and CDR2 (GTSNPN, SVGIG) derive from the germline V gene (reference sequence). CDR3 length: 14 amino acids, cysteine to phenylalanine. Just the 42-base CDR3 DNA is kept, in frame starting at base 1. Trimming costs V 3 bases and J 1 base, and their ends lie 13 bases apart. TCR CDR3 regions were amplified from genomic DNA by multiplex PCR using the deep immunoSEQ assay. Extracted genomic DNA from each cell subset was spread evenly across all wells of several immunoSEQ 96-well plates, with each plate serving as a replicate. For sorted subsets, 200 to 250 ng of genomic DNA, equivalent to some 30,000 T cell genomes, went into each replicate PCR. The purified libraries were quantified using a Qubit 3.0 fluorometer, sized with a Bioanalyzer 2100, and then quantified again using the KAPA Library Quantification kit. A separate single-read 150-cycle Illumina NextSeq 550 flow cell was used to sequence each immunoSEQ 96-well plate. Under the source paper's analysis protocol: Because the immunoSEQ output held only junctional sequences and lacked quality scores, the filtering could not match the filtering applied to full-length reads. To assign V/J genes and CDR3, sequences were annotated against IMGT germline references using PyIR, a Python wrapper for IgBLAST v1.9. Any read was removed if the V/J assignment was weak (E-value above 1e-6), the CDR3 was missing, or the read contained stop codons, out-of-frame junctions, or ambiguous translated residues. V3J clonotypes were defined as sequences sharing the same inferred V gene, J gene, and CDR3 amino acid sequence. Percentage overlap between repertoires was computed as shared unique clonotypes divided by the size of the smaller repertoire. Three approaches were used to assess repertoire richness: RTK rarefaction, the Chao1 estimator, and Recon v2.1 estimates of unobserved clonotypes. Generation probabilities were computed with OLGA for all TCRbeta clonotypes obtained by the gDNA method from a handful of donors. The table comes from immuneACCESS by way of TCRdb, which keeps in-frame sequences with V and J called. Part of the clones is missing from these tables; in studies checked, under half for an unresolved V gene and the rest for unknown reasons. V and J calls and clone size are those listed in that table; D and trimming were worked out from the DNA. In this sample the table shows hundreds of thousands of clones, 90% to 97% of which occur a single time. The ten largest clones represent approximately 0.06% of the sample.

This clone was seen a handful of times. Its cognate antigen has yet to be identified. It has no much larger one-base neighbor in the sample; base qualities were not kept. The clonotype originates from a woman in her 30s in good health. The sample taken for sequencing was naive CD4+ T cells sorted from blood. The sample's cell subset or site, from its label and the paper: CD45RA+ positively selected. The sequence links TRBV30 to TRBJ2-7; the D gene is not confidently resolved. The encoded CDR3 is CAWRNFDRSYEQYF. DNA sequence: TGTGCCTGGAGAAACTTTGACCGATCCTACGAGCAGTACTTC.